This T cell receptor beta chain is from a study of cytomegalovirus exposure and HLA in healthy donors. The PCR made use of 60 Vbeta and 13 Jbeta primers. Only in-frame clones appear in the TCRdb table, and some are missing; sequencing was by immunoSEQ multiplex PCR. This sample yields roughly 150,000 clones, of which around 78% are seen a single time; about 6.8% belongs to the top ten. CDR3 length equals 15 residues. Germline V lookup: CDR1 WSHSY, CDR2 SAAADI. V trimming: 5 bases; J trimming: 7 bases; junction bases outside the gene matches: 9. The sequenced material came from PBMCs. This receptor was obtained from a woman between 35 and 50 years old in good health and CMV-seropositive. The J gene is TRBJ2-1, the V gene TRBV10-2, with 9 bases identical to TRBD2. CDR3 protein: CASSFPGLARNEQFF. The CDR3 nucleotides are TGCGCCAGCAGTTTCCCGGGACTAGCCCGAAATGAGCAGTTCTTC.